A single TCR beta chain is shown here with its context. Its antigen has not been determined. No quality values exist for individual bases; no much larger clone is one base distant. There are 14 amino acids in the CDR3, from cysteine to phenylalanine inclusive. Only the CDR3 DNA stays, 42 bases, in frame from base 1. Germline trimming: 3 bases from V, 8 bases from J; junction bases outside gene matches: 5. The germline V gene provides CDR1 SGHVS and CDR2 FQNEAQ. Patients with a history of autoimmune disease or receiving systemic immunosuppression were excluded from the trial. Peripheral blood for TCR sequencing was drawn from every dose cohort at baseline, at cycle 4 day 1 and at cycle 7 day 1. The samples were taken from a phase I, first-in-human, multicenter, open-label dose-escalation trial of ivuxolimab. Adults with locally advanced or metastatic melanoma, renal cell, hepatocellular, or head and neck squamous cell carcinoma were enrolled in the trial. CD4+ and CD8+ T cells were sorted separately from peripheral blood before TCR sequencing.

This sample was taken from a study of OX40 agonist ivuxolimab in advanced cancers. About the investigation overall: Ivuxolimab, which targeted the costimulatory receptor OX40 (CD134), was an agonistic, fully human IgG2 monoclonal antibody. Intravenous ivuxolimab was administered to patients every 2 weeks at six dose levels: 0.01, 0.1, 0.3, 1.5, 3 and 10 mg/kg. Among the roughly 50 dose-escalation patients, some 20 had hepatocellular carcinoma, approximately 15 melanoma, 9 renal cell carcinoma and 9 head and neck cancer. In the dose-escalation cohort, approximately 80% of patients were male, and the mean age was 60 years with a range of roughly 20 to 79. Patients were allowed to have had prior anti-PD-1, anti-PD-L1 or anti-CTLA-4 therapy, and approximately 40% of the dose-escalation patients had been treated with checkpoint inhibitors. Partial responses were achieved by three dose-escalation patients, of whom one had hepatocellular carcinoma and two had cutaneous melanoma. Peripheral TCRbeta sequencing was intended to test whether TCR sequence diversity was altered and clonal T-cell expansion was caused by ivuxolimab. The paper covers the monotherapy dose-escalation part of the phase I ivuxolimab trial, which included N of about 50 patients. Here is what the overall study found, with its caveats: In the 0.1-3.0 mg/kg groups, partial responders were among the patients with the lowest normalized peripheral clonal expansion, particularly in CD8+ T cells. Low levels of normalized T-cell clonal expansion were also shown by some nonresponding patients. On average, CD8+ T cells showed more expanded clones than CD4+ T cells after ivuxolimab. The antigen specificity of the clonally expanded peripheral T cells was not determined. At doses of 0.1 to 3.0 mg/kg, clonal expansion of both CD4+ and CD8+ T cells in blood was seen between baseline and week 6.

To sequence the TCRbeta CDR3 region, genomic DNA was isolated from the sorted cells. The immunoSEQ Assay was used to sequence the TCRbeta CDR3 regions. TCRdb took over this immuneACCESS table, retaining in-frame rearrangements with V and J assigned. Such tables are incomplete; in checked studies, under half of the missing clones stem from an unresolved V gene, and the remainder is unexplained. Here the sample has 80,000 or so clones; around 91% occur a single time. Jointly, the top ten make up about 1.8% of the sample. The TCR was taken from an adult with an advanced solid tumor such as melanoma, head and neck, liver or kidney cancer. The chain uses TRBV7-8 and TRBJ1-4; 8 middle bases align to TRBD1. This specimen consisted of CD4+ or CD8+ T cells sorted from blood, obtained in a trial of the OX40 agonist ivuxolimab. The CDR3 corresponds to CASSFGQGDEKLFF. The nucleotides read TGTGCCAGCAGCTTCGGACAGGGCGACGAAAAACTGTTTTTT.